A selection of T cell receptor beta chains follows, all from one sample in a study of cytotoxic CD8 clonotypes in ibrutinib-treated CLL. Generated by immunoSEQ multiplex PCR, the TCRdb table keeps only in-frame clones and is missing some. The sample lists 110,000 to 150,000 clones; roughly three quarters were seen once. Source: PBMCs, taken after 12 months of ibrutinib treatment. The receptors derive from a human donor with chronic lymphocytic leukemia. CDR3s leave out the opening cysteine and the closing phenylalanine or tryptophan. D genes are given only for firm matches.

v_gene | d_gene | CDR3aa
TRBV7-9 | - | ASSLIDAILATGELF
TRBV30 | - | AWSVSWDEQY
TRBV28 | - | ASSLSGLGYYEQY
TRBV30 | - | AWSERGKGNTIY
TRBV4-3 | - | ASSQANYGYT
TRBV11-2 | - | ASSLVTGIGRNEQY
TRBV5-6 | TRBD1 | ASSLVGTGSQPQH
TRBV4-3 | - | ASSQVLEDTEAF
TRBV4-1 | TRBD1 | ASSQGGQGIHEQY
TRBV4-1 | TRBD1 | ASSKRQGAGEQY
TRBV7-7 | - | ASSLDYYNEQF
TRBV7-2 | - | ASSLGPYMSGNQPQH
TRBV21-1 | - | ASSRYRTGSPYEQY
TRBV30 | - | AWSAPGEQY
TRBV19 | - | ASSTVAKNIQY
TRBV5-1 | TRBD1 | ASRRTGGLSANYGYT
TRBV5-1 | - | ASSLSWGPQETQY
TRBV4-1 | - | ASSQAWNSNQPQH
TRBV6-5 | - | ASSQSYEQY
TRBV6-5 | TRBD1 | ASRRQGYQETQY
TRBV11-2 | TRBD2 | ASSLGVRLAGEETQY
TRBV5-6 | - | ASSIISTNYGYT
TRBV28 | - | ASSFPGRNYGYT
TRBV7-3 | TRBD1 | ASSLQGASETQY
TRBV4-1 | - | ASSTGFFEGDLGYT
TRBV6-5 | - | ASSYSGPRLGDTQY
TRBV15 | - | ATSRDSSDTQY
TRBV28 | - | AGRGRERNEQF
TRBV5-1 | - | ASSIHPYEQY
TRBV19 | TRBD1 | ASSIDRDSYEQY
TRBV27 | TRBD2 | ASSPRLAGRTDTQY
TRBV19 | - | ATQVGRGYT
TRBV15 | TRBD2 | ATSRGGRAGGELF
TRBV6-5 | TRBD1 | ASSYPRQGGFGYT
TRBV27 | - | ASRRLNREV
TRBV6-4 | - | ASSDTGLRGEKLF
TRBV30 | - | AWSPDSRYQPQH
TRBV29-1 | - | SVVGRGSDTEAF
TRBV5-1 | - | ASSLWRGNTIY
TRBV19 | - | ASSTQGVTYEQY
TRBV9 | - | ASSARAFSGNTIY
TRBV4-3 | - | ASSQDLDSPDTQY
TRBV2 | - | ASRQSGQHYGYT
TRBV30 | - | AWSVSFWGPNREAF
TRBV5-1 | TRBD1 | ASSEQGRTEAF
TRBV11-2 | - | ASSLLALSTDTQY
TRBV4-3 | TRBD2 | ASSHPGLAGYNEQF
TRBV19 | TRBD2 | ASSMSSGRASYEQY
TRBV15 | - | ATSRVGVYGYT
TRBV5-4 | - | ASRMGWDYGYT